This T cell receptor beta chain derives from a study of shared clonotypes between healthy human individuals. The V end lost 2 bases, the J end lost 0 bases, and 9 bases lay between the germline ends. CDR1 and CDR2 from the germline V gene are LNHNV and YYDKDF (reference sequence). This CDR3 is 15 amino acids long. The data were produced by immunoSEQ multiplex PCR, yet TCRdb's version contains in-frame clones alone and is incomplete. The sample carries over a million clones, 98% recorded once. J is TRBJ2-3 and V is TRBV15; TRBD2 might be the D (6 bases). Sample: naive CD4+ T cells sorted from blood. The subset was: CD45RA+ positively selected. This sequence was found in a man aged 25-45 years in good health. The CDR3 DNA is TGTGCCACCAGCAGACTAGCGTCTAGCACAGATACGCAGTATTTT. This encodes CATSRLASSTDTQYF.